These T cell receptor beta chains were read from a single sample in a study of blood T cell repertoires in COVID-19. The method was immunoSEQ multiplex PCR; TCRdb's version includes in-frame clones alone and lacks a portion of them. The sample consists of 200,000 to 250,000 clones, approximately 80% of them appearing once. Sequencing was performed on peripheral blood. The source is a woman aged 50 to 60 with acute or convalescent COVID-19. Both conserved end residues are part of each CDR3. D genes are given only for firm matches. Clone size is stated in some rows and not others, as once, few, many or a class when expanded.

size	V	J	D	DNA	CDR3
NA	TRBV5-1	TRBJ1-5	NA	TGCGCCAGCAGCAAGGACAGACGCCATCAGCCCCAGCATTTT	CASSKDRRHQPQHF
NA	TRBV10-3	TRBJ1-2	NA	TGTGCCATCGGCGACTCTGAGGTGGTTTATGGCTACACCTTC	CAIGDSEVVYGYTF
few	TRBV30	TRBJ2-5	TRBD2	TGTGCCTGGAGGAGGGCGGGGGGTGGTGAGACCCAGTACTTC	CAWRRAGGGETQYF
NA	TRBV5-4	TRBJ2-5	TRBD1	TGTGCCAGCAGCTTGGCCCCCAGGGGGGAGACCCAGTACTTC	CASSLAPRGETQYF
NA	TRBV9	TRBJ2-7	TRBD1	TGTGCCAGCAGCGAGGGGGCGAGTAACTACGAGCAGTACTTC	CASSEGASNYEQYF
once	TRBV19	TRBJ2-7	TRBD1	TGTGCCAGTAAGTTAGTCAGGGGGAGCTCCTACGAGCAGTACTTC	CASKLVRGSSYEQYF
once	TRBV28	TRBJ2-2	NA	TGTGCCAGCACCATTGGACACATGGCGAACACCGGGGAGCTGTTTTTT	CASTIGHMANTGELFF
NA	TRBV20-1	TRBJ2-1	TRBD2	TGCAGTGCTAGTCACTCTAGCGGGGGGGTAGCCTACAATGAGCAGTTCTTC	CSASHSSGGVAYNEQFF
NA	TRBV11-2	TRBJ2-7	NA	TGTGCCAGCAGCTGGACCGGAGGGTTAACCTACGAGCAGTACTTC	CASSWTGGLTYEQYF
NA	TRBV7-2	TRBJ2-5	NA	TGTGCCAGCAGCCCCTCCGAGACCCAGTACTTC	CASSPSETQYF
NA	TRBV30	TRBJ1-2	NA	TGTGCCTGGAGTCCAGGGCTTGGCTACACCTTC	CAWSPGLGYTF
few	TRBV28	TRBJ2-7	TRBD2	TGTGCCAGCAGTTTTCTAGCGGGAGGGCAAATGTGTAGGTACGAGCAGTACTTC	CASSFLAGGQMCRYEQYF
NA	TRBV24-1	TRBJ1-5	NA	TGTGCCACCAGTGAGAGCTTCAATCAGCCCCAGCATTTT	CATSESFNQPQHF
NA	TRBV4-1	TRBJ2-3	NA	TGCGCCAGCAGCCTCGCGACTAGTATCAGCACAGATACGCAGTATTTT	CASSLATSISTDTQYF
NA	TRBV28	TRBJ1-1	NA	TGTGCCAGCAGTCCACCCTTGGTCGGACTGGTCACTGAAGCTTTCTTT	CASSPPLVGLVTEAFF
NA	TRBV30	TRBJ2-1	TRBD2	TGTGCCTGGACTACGGGGGGGCTGACTGAGCAGTTCTTC	CAWTTGGLTEQFF
NA	TRBV30	TRBJ1-6	NA	TGTGCCTGGAGTGTCGGGGGGCGAGGGCATTCACCCCTCCACTTT	CAWSVGGRGHSPLHF
NA	TRBV4-2	TRBJ1-2	NA	TGTGCCAGCAGCCAAGTGAACAGGGAAGGCTATGGCTACACCTTC	CASSQVNREGYGYTF
NA	TRBV7-2	TRBJ2-1	NA	TGTGCCAGCAGCTTAGCGCTCGGGAGCTCCTACAATGAGCAGTTCTTC	CASSLALGSSYNEQFF
NA	TRBV30	TRBJ1-3	TRBD1	TGTGCCTGTGACAGGGTGTTTGGAAACACCATATATTTT	CACDRVFGNTIYF
NA	TRBV19	TRBJ2-7	NA	TGTGCCAGTAGTCTCATGTTACAGGGTTACGAGCAGTACTTC	CASSLMLQGYEQYF
NA	TRBV11-1	TRBJ2-2	TRBD2	TGTGCCAGCAGCTTCCCGGCGGGAGGGTACCCCGGGGAGCTGTTTTTT	CASSFPAGGYPGELFF
many	TRBV13	TRBJ2-7	NA	TGTGCCAGCAGCTTAGGAGCCAGGTCCTTATCCTACGAGCAGTACTTC	CASSLGARSLSYEQYF
few	TRBV5-5	TRBJ1-2	NA	TGTGCCAGCAGCTTGGCCAGCGCGGGTAGTCGCACCTTC	CASSLASAGSRTF
NA	TRBV9	TRBJ2-5	TRBD2	TGTGCCAGCAGCCGGGAGGACCGGGTGCAAGAGACCCAGTACTTC	CASSREDRVQETQYF
NA	TRBV30	TRBJ2-2	NA	TGTGCCTGGACCTTTTTTCGGACAGACACCGGGGAGCTGTTTTTT	CAWTFFRTDTGELFF
few	TRBV6-5	TRBJ1-4	TRBD1	TGTGCCTGCCGGGACAGGGACCATGAAAAACTGTTTTTT	CACRDRDHEKLFF